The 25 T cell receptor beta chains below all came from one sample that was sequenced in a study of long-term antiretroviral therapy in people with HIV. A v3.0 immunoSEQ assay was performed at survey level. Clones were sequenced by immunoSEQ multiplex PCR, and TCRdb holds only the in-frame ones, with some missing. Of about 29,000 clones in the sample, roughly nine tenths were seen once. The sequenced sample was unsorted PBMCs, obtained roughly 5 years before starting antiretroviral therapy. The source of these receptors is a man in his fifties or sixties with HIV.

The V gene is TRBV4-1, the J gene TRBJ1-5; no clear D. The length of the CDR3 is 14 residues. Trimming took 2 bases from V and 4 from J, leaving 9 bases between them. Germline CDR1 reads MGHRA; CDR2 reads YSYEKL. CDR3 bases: TGCGCCAGCAGCCAATACTACCTTAATCAGCCCCAGCATTTT. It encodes CASSQYYLNQPQHF.

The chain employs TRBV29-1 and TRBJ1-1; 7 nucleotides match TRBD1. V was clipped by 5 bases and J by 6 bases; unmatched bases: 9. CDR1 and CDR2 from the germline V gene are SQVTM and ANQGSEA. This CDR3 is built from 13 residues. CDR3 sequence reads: CSVHKGALAEAFF. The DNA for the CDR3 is TGCAGCGTTCACAAGGGGGCGCTGGCTGAAGCTTTCTTT.

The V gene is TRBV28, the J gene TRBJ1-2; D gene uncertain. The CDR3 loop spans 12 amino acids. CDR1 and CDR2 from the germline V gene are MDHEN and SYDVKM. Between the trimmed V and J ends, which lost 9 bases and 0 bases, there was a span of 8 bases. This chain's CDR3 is CASTRTNYGYTF. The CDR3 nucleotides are TGTGCCAGTACACGTACTAACTATGGCTACACCTTC.

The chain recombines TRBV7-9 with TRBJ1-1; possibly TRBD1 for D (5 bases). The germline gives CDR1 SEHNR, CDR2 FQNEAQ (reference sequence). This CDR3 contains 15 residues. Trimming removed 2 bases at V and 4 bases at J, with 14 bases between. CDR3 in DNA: TGTGCCAGCAGCTTAATGGGTGCAGGGATCACTGAAGCTTTCTTT. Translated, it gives CASSLMGAGITEAFF. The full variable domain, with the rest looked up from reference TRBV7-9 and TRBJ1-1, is DTGVSQNPRHKITKRGQNVTFRCDPISEHNRLYWYRQTLGQGPEFLTYFQNEAQLEKSRLLSDRFSAERPKGSFSTLEIQRTEQGDSAMYLCASSLMGAGITEAFFGQGTRLTVV.

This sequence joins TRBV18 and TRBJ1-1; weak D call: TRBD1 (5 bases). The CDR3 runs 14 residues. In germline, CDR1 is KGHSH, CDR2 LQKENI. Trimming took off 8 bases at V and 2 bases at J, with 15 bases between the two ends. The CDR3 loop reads CASLRGGVNTEAFF. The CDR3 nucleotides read TGTGCCAGCCTCCGGGGGGGGGTAAACACTGAAGCTTTCTTT.

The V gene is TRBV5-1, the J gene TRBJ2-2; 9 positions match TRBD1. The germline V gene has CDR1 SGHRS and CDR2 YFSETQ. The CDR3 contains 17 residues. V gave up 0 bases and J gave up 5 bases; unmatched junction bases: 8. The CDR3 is CASSLAYTGGETGELFF. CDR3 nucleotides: TGCGCCAGCAGCTTGGCCTATACAGGGGGCGAAACCGGGGAGCTGTTTTTT.

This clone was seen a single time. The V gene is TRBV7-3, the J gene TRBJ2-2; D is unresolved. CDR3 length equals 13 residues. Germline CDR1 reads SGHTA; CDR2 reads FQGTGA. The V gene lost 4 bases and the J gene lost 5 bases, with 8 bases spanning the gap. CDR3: CASSSGVTGELFF. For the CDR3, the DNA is TGTGCCAGCAGCTCTGGAGTAACCGGGGAGCTGTTTTTT.

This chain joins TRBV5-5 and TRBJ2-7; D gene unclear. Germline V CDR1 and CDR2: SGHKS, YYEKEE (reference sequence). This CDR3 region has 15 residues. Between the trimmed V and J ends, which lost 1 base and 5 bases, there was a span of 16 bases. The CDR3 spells CASSLFVTLRDEQYF. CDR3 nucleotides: TGTGCCAGCAGCTTGTTTGTCACCCTTCGAGACGAGCAGTACTTC.

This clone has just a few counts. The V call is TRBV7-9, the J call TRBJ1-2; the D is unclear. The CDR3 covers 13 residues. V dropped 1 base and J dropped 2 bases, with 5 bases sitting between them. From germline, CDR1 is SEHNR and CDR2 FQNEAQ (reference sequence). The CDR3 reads CASSLGVNYGYTF. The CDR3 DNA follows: TGTGCCAGCAGCTTAGGAGTGAACTATGGCTACACCTTC.

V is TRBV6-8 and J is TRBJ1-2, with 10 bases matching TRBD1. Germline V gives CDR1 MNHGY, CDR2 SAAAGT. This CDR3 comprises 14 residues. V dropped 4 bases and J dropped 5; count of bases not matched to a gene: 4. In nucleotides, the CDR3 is TGTGCCAGCAGTTTCCGACAGGGGGCGTATGGCTACACCTTC. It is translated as CASSFRQGAYGYTF.

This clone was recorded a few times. CDR3 nucleotides: TGCGCCAGCAGCCCCGGGGTTGAGTACGAGCAGTACTTC. As protein: CASSPGVEYEQYF. The chain combines TRBV4-1 with TRBJ2-7; D is possibly TRBD2 (5 bases). This CDR3 has 13 residues. Trimming removed 4 bases from V and 4 bases from J, with 11 bases in between. CDR1 MGHRA and CDR2 YSYEKL come from the germline V gene.

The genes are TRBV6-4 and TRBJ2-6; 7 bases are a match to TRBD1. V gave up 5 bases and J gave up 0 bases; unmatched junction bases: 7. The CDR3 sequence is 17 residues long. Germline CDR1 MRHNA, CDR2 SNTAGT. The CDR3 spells CASSRDSLSSGANVLTF. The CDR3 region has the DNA TGTGCCAGCAGTAGGGACAGCCTCTCCTCTGGGGCCAACGTCCTGACTTTC.

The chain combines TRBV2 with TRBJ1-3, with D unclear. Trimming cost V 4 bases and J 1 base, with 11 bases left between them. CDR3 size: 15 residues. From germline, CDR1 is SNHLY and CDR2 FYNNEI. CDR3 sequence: CASSAMQSSGNTIYF. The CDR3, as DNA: TGTGCCAGCAGTGCAATGCAAAGTTCTGGAAACACCATATATTTT. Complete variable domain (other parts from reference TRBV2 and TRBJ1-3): EPEVTQTPSHQVTQMGQEVILRCVPISNHLYFYWYRQILGQKVEFLVSFYNNEISEKSEIFDDQFSVERPDGSNFTLKIRSTKLEDSAMYFCASSAMQSSGNTIYFGEGSWLTVV.

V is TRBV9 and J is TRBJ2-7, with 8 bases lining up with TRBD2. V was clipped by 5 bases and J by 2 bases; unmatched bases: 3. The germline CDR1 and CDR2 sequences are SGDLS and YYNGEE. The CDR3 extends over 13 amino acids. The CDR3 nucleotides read TGTGCCAGCAGTACGGGACTAGCCTACGAGCAGTACTTC. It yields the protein CASSTGLAYEQYF. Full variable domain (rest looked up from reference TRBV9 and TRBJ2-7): DSGVTQTPKHLITATGQRVTLRCSPRSGDLSVYWYQQSLDQGLQFLIQYYNGEERAKGNILERFSAQQFPDLHSELNLSSLELGDSALYFCASSTGLAYEQYFGPGTRLTVT.

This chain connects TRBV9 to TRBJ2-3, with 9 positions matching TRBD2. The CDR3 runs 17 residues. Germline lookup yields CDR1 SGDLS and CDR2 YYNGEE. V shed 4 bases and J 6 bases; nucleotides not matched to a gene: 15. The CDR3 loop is CASSPKWGRGGYDTQYF. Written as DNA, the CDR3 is TGTGCCAGCAGCCCGAAGTGGGGGCGGGGGGGGTACGATACGCAGTATTTT.

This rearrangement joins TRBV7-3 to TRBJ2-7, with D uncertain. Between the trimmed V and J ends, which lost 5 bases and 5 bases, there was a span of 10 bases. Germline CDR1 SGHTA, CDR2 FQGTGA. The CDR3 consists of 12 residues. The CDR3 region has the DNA TGTGCCAGCAGCCCCAATGGGGACGAGCAGTACTTC. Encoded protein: CASSPNGDEQYF.

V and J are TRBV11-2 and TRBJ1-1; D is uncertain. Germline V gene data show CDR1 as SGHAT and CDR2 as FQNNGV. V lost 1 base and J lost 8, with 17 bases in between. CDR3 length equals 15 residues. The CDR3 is CASSLVGPLGGEAFF. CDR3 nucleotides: TGTGCCAGCAGCTTAGTTGGCCCACTCGGCGGCGAAGCTTTCTTT.

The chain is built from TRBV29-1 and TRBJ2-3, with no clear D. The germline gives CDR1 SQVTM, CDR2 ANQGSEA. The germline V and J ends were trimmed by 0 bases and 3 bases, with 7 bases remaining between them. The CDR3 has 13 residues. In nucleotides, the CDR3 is TGCAGCGTTGAAGATTGGCAGACAGATACGCAGTATTTT. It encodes CSVEDWQTDTQYF.

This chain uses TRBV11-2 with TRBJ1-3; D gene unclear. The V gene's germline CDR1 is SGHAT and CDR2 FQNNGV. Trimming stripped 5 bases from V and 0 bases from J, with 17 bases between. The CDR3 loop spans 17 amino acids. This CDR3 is CASSPTGGPRSGNTIYF. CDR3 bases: TGTGCCAGCAGCCCTACCGGAGGGCCTCGCTCTGGAAACACCATATATTTT.

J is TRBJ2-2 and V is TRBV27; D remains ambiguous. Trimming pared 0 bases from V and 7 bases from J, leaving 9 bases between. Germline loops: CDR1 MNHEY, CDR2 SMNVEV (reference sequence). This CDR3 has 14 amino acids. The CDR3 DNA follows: TGTGCCAGCAGTTTATCGCTTTACAACGGGGAGCTGTTTTTT. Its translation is CASSLSLYNGELFF.

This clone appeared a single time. CDR3 nucleotides: TGTGCCAGCAGCTGGACGGTGGGAGGGCTCGAGCAGTACTTC. Translated, it gives CASSWTVGGLEQYF. The rearrangement joins TRBV5-4 to TRBJ2-7, with 7 bases fitting TRBD2. The CDR3 covers 14 residues. Per germline, CDR1 SGHNT and CDR2 YYREEE (reference sequence). After removal of 3 bases from V and 6 bases from J, the junction contained 9 bases not matched to a gene.

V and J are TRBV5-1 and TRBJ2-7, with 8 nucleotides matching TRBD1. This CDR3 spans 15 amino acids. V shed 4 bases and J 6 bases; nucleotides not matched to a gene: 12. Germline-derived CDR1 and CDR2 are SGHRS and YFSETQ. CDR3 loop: CASSPDVGTGAEQYF. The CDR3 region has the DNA TGCGCCAGCAGCCCGGACGTTGGGACAGGTGCCGAGCAGTACTTC.

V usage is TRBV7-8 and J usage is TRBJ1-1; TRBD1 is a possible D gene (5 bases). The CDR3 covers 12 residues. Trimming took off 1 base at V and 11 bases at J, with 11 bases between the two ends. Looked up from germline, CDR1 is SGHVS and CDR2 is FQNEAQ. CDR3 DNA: TGTGCCAGCAGCTTAGATCAGGGCTTTGCTTTCTTT. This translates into CASSLDQGFAFF.

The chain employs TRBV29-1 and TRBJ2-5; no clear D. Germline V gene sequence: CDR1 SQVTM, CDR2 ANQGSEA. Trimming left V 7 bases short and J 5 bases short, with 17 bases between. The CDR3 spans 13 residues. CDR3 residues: CSAPTWVGETQYF. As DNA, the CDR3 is TGCAGCGCCCCCACCTGGGTTGGGGAGACCCAGTACTTC.

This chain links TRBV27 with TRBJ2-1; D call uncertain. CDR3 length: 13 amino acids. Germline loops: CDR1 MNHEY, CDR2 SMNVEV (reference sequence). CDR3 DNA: TGTGATCCAGCAGTAGGAAGCTACAATGAGCAGTTCTTC. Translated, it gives CDPAVGSYNEQFF.